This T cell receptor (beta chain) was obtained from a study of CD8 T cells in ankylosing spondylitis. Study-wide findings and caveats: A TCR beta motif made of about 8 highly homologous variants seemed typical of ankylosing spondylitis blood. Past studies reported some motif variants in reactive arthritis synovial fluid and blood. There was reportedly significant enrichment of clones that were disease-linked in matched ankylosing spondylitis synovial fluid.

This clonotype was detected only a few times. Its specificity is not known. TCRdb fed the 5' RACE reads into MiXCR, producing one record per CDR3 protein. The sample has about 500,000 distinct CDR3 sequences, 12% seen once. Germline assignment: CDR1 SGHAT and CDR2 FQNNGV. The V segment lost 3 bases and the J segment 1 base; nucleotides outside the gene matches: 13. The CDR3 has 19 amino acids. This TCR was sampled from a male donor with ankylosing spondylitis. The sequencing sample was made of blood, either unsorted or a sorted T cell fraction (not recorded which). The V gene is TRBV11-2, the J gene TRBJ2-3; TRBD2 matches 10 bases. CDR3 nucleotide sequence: TGTGCCAGCAGCTTCCGAGCGGGAGGGCCTGCTGGGGGCACAGATACGCAGTATTTT. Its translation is CASSFRAGGPAGGTDTQYF.